This paragraph covers one TCR beta chain sequence. This clonotype has at least ten counts. Its antigen specificity is not known. One base away there is no much larger clone; base qualities are not given. At the junction V is shortened by 5 bases and J by 8 bases; bases outside the gene matches: 8. The CDR3 sequence holds 14 residues, the cysteine and phenylalanine included. The kept DNA is CDR3 alone, 42 bases in frame from the first base. CDR1 MDHEN and CDR2 SYDVKM are derived from the germline V gene. The data belong to a study of spatial heterogeneity in lung cancer (dated by TCRdb to the late 2010s). For the study in its entirety: Beta-chain transcripts were consistently detected in greater numbers than alpha-chain transcripts, which likely reflects a higher abundance of beta-chain transcripts. In the raw uncorrected reads, each unique combination of TCR and UMI appeared more than ten times on average. The study quantitatively compared TCR alpha and beta repertoires across multiple tumor regions, matched nontumor lung and blood in non-small cell lung cancer. Nonsynonymous mutation counts, determined by whole-exome sequencing of tumor tissue, were related to TCR repertoire features. Both alpha and beta chains were TCR-sequenced in 200 or so tumor regions, 64 matched nontumor lung samples and roughly 54 PBMC samples obtained at surgery. Broader findings and caveats from the paper: Additional single-cell paired TCR alpha and beta sequencing was considered necessary to confirm, at a functional level, the hypothesis that regional TCRs recognize regional mutations. Ubiquitous expanded tumor TCRs were found in blood more often at tumor resection than at routine follow-up.

Sample time point, as interpreted from the label and publication: sample taken at primary tumor resection. Without any cell sorting, TCR sequencing was performed on whole RNA extracted either from tumor and nontumor lung tissue or from cryopreserved PBMC samples. The donors were more than 65 patients from the lung TRACERx cohort who had early-stage, untreated non-small cell lung cancer. Only patients for whom sufficient RNA was available from at least two tumor regions were selected for TCR sequencing. Receptor amplification or capture employed 5' RACE. The sequencer listed for this sample is NextSeq 500. To allow correction of PCR and sequencing errors, the TCR library protocol tagged every TCR cDNA molecule with a unique molecular identifier. The paper's processing steps were these. TCR identification, UMI-based error correction and CDR3 extraction were performed with Decombinator tools. Expanded TCRs were defined as those above a frequency of 2 per 1,000, corresponding to the top 1% of the tumor frequency distribution. Renyi diversity was calculated using the R vegan package after each repertoire was subsampled 100 times to 5,000 TCRs. CDR3 similarity networks were built from amino acid triplet string-kernel similarity, connecting CDR3s with pairwise similarity above 0.82. Clones were called with MiXCR by TCRdb after fastp trimmed the public reads at Q25, and only in-frame beta chains were retained. Duplicate CDR3 protein sequences are folded into a single record with the most common DNA and genes. TCRdb, not the authors, supplied the V and J calls. The sample contains around 63,000 distinct CDR3 sequences, about 8% of them found a single time. About 15% of the sample rests with the top ten.

The chain links TRBV28 with TRBJ2-1; TRBD2 fits 8 bases in the junction. The sequence derives from a female donor with early-stage non-small cell lung cancer. The sequencing here drew on PBMCs, taken at surgery. The CDR3 protein sequence reads: CASSGGRGAYEQFF. The DNA reads TGTGCCAGCAGTGGCGGGCGGGGGGCGTATGAGCAGTTCTTC.